Included here is one TCR beta chain sequence, with context. Authors' data handling: Nucleated cell counts were estimated from reference gene primer amplification. Profiling relied on immunoSEQ multiplex PCR, and the TCRdb table lists in-frame clones only, not all of them. That table is the source of V, J and clone size, and D and trimming were worked out from the DNA. In the table there are tens of thousands of clones, approximately 80% of which are singletons. These data come from a study of blood T cell repertoires in COVID-19. Study-wide background: The United States, Italy and Spain supplied acute and convalescent COVID-19 samples. T cells, B-cell-depleted T cells, or PBMCs provided the cDNA or gDNA that served as material.

Sequenced input: peripheral blood. The sequence was obtained from a man in his 60s with acute or convalescent COVID-19.

CDR3 residues: CSGREAPNEKLFF. The CDR3 DNA follows: TGCAGTGGTCGTGAAGCTCCTAATGAAAAACTGTTTTTT. This chain connects TRBV20-1 to TRBJ1-4; D gene uncertain. V was clipped by 7 bases and J by 3 bases, with 12 bases between them. Germline V gene data show CDR1 as DFQATT and CDR2 as SNEGSKA (reference sequence). The CDR3 is made up of 13 amino acids.